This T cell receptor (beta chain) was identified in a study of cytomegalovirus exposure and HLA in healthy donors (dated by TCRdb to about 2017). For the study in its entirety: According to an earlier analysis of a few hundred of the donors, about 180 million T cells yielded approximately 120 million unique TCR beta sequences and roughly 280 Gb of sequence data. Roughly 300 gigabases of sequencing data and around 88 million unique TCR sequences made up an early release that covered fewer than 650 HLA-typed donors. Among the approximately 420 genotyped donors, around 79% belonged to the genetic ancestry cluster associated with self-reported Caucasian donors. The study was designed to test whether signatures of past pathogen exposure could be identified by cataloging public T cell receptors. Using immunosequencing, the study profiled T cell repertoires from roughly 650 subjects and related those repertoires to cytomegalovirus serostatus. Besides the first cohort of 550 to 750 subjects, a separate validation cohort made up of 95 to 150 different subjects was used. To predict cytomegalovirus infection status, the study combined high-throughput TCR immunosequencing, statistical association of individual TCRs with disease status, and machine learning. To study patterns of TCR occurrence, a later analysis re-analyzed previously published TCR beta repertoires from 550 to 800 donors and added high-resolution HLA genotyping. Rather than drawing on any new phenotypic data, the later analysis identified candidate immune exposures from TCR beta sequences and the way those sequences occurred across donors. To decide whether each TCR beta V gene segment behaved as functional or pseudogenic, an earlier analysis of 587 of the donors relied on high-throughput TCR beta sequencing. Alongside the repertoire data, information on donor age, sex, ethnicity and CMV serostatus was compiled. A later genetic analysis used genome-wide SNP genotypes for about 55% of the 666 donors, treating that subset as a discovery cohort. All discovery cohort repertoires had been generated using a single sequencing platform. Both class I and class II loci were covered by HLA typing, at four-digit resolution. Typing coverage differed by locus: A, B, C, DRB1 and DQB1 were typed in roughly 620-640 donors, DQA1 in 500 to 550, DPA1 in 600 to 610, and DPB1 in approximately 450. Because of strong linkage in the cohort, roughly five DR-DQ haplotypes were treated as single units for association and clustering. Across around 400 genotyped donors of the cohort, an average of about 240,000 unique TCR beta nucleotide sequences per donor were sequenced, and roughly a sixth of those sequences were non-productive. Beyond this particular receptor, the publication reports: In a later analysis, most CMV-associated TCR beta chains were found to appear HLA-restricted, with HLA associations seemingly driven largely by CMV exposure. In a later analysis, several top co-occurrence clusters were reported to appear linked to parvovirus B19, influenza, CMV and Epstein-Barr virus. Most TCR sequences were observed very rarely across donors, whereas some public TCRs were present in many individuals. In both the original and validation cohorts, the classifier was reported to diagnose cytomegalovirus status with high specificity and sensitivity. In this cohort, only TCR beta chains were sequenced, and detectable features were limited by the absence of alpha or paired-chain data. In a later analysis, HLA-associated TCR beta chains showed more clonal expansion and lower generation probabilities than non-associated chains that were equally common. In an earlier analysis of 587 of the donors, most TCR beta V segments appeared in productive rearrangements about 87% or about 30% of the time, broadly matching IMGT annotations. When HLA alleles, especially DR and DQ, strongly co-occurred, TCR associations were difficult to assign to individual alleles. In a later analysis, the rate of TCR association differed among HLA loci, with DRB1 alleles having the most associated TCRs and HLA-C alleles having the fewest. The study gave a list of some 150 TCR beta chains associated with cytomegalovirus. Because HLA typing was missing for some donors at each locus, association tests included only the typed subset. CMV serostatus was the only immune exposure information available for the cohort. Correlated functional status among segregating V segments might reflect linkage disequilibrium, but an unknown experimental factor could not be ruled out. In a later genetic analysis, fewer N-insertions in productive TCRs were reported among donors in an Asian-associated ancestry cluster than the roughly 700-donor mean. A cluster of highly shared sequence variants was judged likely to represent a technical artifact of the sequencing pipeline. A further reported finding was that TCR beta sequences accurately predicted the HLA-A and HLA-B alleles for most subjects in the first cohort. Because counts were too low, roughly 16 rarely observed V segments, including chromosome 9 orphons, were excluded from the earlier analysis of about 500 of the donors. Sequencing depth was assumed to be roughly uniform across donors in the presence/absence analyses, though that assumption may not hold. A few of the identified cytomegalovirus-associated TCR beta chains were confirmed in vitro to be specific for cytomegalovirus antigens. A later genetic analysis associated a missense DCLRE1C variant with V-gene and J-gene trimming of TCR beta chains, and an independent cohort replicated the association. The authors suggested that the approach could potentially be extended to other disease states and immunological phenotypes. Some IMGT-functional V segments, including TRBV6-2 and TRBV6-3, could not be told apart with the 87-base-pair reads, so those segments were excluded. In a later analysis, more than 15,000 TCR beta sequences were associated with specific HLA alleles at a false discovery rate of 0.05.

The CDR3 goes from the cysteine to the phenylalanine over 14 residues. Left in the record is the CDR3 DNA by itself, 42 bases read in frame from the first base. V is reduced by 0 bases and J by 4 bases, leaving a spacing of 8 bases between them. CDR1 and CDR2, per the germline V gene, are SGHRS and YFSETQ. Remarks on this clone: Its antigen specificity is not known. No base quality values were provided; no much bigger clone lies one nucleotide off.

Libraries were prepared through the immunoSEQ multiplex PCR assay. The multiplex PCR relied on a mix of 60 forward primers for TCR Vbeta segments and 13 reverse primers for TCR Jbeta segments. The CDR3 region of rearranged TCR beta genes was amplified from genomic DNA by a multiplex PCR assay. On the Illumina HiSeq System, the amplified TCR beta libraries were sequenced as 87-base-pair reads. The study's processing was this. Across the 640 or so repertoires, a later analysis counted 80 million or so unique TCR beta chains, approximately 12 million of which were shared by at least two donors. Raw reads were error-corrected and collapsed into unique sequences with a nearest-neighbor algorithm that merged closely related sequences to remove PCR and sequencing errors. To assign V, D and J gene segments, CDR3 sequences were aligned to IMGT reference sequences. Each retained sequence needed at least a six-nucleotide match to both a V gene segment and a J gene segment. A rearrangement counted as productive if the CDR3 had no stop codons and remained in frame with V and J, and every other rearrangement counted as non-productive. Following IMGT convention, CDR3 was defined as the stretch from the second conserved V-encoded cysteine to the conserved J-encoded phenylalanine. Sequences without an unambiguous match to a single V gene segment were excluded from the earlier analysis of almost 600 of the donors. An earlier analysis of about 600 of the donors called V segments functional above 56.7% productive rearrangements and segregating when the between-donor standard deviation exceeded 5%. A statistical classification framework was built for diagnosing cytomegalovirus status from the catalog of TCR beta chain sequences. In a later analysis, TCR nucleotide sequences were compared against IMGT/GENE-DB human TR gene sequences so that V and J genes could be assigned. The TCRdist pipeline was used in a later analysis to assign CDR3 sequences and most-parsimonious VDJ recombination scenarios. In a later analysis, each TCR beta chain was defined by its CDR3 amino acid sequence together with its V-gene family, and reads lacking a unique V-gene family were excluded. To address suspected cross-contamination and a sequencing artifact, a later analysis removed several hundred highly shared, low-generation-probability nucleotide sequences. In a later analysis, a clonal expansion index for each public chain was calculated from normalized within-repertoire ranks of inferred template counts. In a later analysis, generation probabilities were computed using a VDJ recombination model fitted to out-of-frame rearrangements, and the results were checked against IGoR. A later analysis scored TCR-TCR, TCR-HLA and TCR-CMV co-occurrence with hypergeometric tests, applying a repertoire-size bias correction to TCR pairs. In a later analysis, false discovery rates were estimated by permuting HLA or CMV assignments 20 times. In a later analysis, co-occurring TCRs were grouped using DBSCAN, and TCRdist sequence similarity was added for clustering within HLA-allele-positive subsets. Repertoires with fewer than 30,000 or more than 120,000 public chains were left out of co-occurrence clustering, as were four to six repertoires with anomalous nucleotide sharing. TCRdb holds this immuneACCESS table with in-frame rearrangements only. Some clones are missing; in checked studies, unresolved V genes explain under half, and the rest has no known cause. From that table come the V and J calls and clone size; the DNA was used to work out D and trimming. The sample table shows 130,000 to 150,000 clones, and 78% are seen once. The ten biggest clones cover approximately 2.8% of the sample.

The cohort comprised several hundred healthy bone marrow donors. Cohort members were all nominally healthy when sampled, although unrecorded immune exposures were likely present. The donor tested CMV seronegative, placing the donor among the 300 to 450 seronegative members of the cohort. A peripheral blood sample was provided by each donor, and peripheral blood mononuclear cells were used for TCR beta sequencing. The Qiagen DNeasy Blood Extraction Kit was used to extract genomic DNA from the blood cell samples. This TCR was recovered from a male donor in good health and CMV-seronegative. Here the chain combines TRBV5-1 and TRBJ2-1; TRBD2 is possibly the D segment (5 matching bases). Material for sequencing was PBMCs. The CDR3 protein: CASSLDGRYNEQFF. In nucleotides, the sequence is TGCGCCAGCAGCTTGGATGGGAGATACAATGAGCAGTTCTTC.